The clone carrying this T cell receptor beta chain has just a few counts. The antigen is not known. It was RNA transcripts that yielded the amplified TCR beta CDR3 regions. HTBI primers were the set used in a first-round RT-PCR of the TCR CDR3. One entry per CDR3 protein, called by TCRdb with MiXCR from the multiplex PCR reads. The sample consists of roughly 260,000 distinct CDR3 sequences, about 14% of them appearing once. V was trimmed by 3 bases and J by 0 bases, leaving 9 bases between them. From germline, CDR1 is KGHSH and CDR2 LQKENI. This CDR3 has 14 amino acids. This specimen belongs to a study of T cells in Graves' hyperthyroidism and ophthalmopathy. Study context: Peripheral blood was obtained at initial diagnosis, preceding any treatment.

The patients, who ranged from 18 to 65 in age, presented with newly diagnosed hyperthyroidism lasting under 2 months. Lactation, pregnancy, other autoimmune disease or uncontrolled infection led to exclusion of patients. Findings and caveats of the study: Ophthalmopathy stood apart from stable hyperthyroidism in a 13 V-J model.

Sequencing used blood. V is TRBV18 and J is TRBJ2-7; tentative D call: TRBD2 (6 bases). The clonotype originates from a middle-aged woman with Graves' hyperthyroidism that later progressed to Graves' ophthalmopathy. The CDR3 coding sequence is TGTGCCAGCTCACCCATGCGGGACTCCTACGAGCAGTACTTC. Translation: CASSPMRDSYEQYF.